There are a few counts of the clone carrying this TCR beta chain. Antigen unknown. TCRdb fed the reads into MiXCR, producing one record per CDR3 protein. The sample has some 180,000 distinct CDR3 sequences, about a sixth seen once; the top ten hold under 30%. The V segment lost 5 bases and the J segment 6 bases; nucleotides outside the gene matches: 3. The CDR3 loop spans 12 amino acids. From germline, CDR1 is SEHNR and CDR2 FQNEAQ (reference sequence). This record comes from a study of T cell repertoires in cytomegalovirus infection. For the study at large: From public TCR beta signatures came an indication of both CMV infection and matching HLA type. Study results and limitations: The cumulative frequency of public TCR beta families identified carriers of CMV plus the relevant HLA.

This sequence originates from a human donor in good health (CMV status not recorded). Some clones in this sample may be carry-over from other donors' samples. This chain uses TRBV7-9 with TRBJ2-7, with 8 nucleotides matching TRBD1. The sequencing input was CD8+ T cells from PBMCs. CDR3 in amino acids: CASSQTGVEQYF. The CDR3 nucleotides are TGTGCCAGCAGCCAGACAGGGGTCGAGCAGTACTTC.